Below are 14 T cell receptor beta chains sequenced from a single sample in a study of blood T cell repertoires in COVID-19. TCRdb's copy holds only in-frame clones and misses some; the assay was immunoSEQ multiplex PCR. This table has roughly 34,000 clones, approximately 88% appearing once. The sequencing sample was made of peripheral blood. The receptors stem from a man aged 60 to 75 with active COVID-19.

The CDR3 DNA reads as TGCAGCGTTGAAGGGGACAGGGGAAAGGGGCAGTTCTTC. Translated: CSVEGDRGKGQFF. The chain is built from TRBV29-1 and TRBJ2-1, with TRBD1 matching 10 bases. Trimming removed 1 base from V and 12 bases from J; junction bases left unmatched: 6. CDR1 SQVTM and CDR2 ANQGSEA come from the germline V gene. The CDR3 has 13 amino acids.

The chain couples TRBV24-1 to TRBJ2-3, with D unclear. Trimming cost V 4 bases and J 8 bases, with 12 bases left between them. Germline V gives CDR1 KGHDR, CDR2 SFDVKD. The CDR3 extends over 13 amino acids. The CDR3 is CATSDLGPGTQYF. For the CDR3, the DNA is TGTGCCACCAGTGACCTAGGCCCGGGTACGCAGTATTTT.

The V call is TRBV5-1, the J call TRBJ2-2; 7 nucleotides agree with TRBD1. The V and J ends lost 0 bases and 3 bases, in that order; junction bases with no gene match: 2. Looked up from germline, CDR1 is SGHRS and CDR2 is YFSETQ. The CDR3 sequence is 15 residues long. The CDR3 sequence: CASSLGQGDTGELFF. In DNA, the CDR3 is TGCGCCAGCAGCTTGGGCCAGGGGGACACCGGGGAGCTGTTTTTT.

This clone turned up a few times. V usage is TRBV7-9 and J usage is TRBJ2-7; D remains unclear. The CDR3 is 15 residues long. Deletions cut 0 bases from V and 5 bases from J, with 14 bases between. The germline V gene encodes CDR1 SEHNR and CDR2 FQNEAQ (reference sequence). The CDR3 DNA is TGTGCCAGCAGCTTAGCCATCAACCCCTATAACGAGCAGTACTTC. Translated: CASSLAINPYNEQYF.

V and J are TRBV4-2 and TRBJ1-5; unclear D gene. The CDR3 runs to 15 residues. Germline assignment: CDR1 LGHNA and CDR2 YNFKEQ. The ends were cut back, 2 bases at V and 3 bases at J, with 11 bases in the middle. This CDR3 reads CASSQRPGVNQPQHF. In DNA form, the CDR3 reads TGTGCCAGCAGCCAACGACCGGGAGTCAATCAGCCCCAGCATTTT.

The chain has TRBV5-1 and TRBJ2-6; D remains ambiguous. Between the trimmed V and J ends, which lost 4 bases and 0 bases, there was a span of 8 bases. The CDR3 consists of 15 residues. Germline V gene sequence: CDR1 SGHRS, CDR2 YFSETQ. In DNA, the CDR3 is TGCGCCAGCAGCAATATACTCTCTGGGGCCAACGTCCTGACTTTC. Its protein product is CASSNILSGANVLTF.

This clone was seen just once. This chain links TRBV3-1 (or the pseudogene TRBV3-2) with TRBJ2-7; maybe TRBD1 (5 bases). CDR1 is LGHDT and CDR2 is YNNKEL in the germline V gene (reference sequence). V was clipped by 6 bases and J by 3 bases, with 12 bases between them. The CDR3 spans 13 residues. The CDR3 DNA sequence: TGTGCCAGCAGTACCCGACAGTTCTACGAGCAGTACTTC. Residues: CASSTRQFYEQYF.

The rearrangement joins TRBV4-2 to TRBJ2-1; 7 positions match TRBD2. CDR3 length equals 17 residues. V trimming: 2 bases; J trimming: 2 bases; junction bases outside the gene matches: 9. Germline assignment: CDR1 LGHNA and CDR2 YNFKEQ. The CDR3 reads CASSQTAGEGPYNEQFF. The DNA for the CDR3 is TGTGCCAGCAGCCAAACCGCGGGAGAAGGGCCCTACAATGAGCAGTTCTTC.

The genes are TRBV6-5 and TRBJ2-7, with TRBD1 as a possible D gene (6 bases). The V end lost 7 bases, the J end lost 1 base, and 14 bases lay between the germline ends. The CDR3 length is 14 residues. Germline loops: CDR1 MNHEY, CDR2 SVGAGI. CDR3 amino acids: CASTNRVQSYEQYF. The CDR3 region has the DNA TGTGCCAGCACAAACAGGGTCCAATCCTACGAGCAGTACTTC.

The chain couples TRBV28 to TRBJ1-5, with a possible D match to TRBD1 (5 bases). The CDR3 runs 14 residues. V was trimmed by 3 bases and J by 6 bases, leaving 12 bases between them. The germline V gene has CDR1 MDHEN and CDR2 SYDVKM. The CDR3 reads CASSFGGAVQPQHF. The CDR3 DNA follows: TGTGCCAGCAGTTTCGGGGGAGCTGTTCAGCCCCAGCATTTT.

The gene calls are TRBV6-5 and TRBJ2-5; 8 nucleotides align to TRBD2. Germline V gene sequence: CDR1 MNHEY, CDR2 SVGAGI. With 7 bases clipped from V and 5 bases from J, the junction kept 9 bases outside the gene matches. The CDR3 is made up of 14 amino acids. CDR3 sequence: CASMLAGQFETQYF. DNA for the CDR3: TGTGCCAGCATGCTAGCGGGCCAGTTTGAGACCCAGTACTTC.

This clone was observed a few times. The rearrangement uses TRBV7-9 and TRBJ1-6, with TRBD1 matching 10 bases. CDR1 SEHNR and CDR2 FQNEAQ come from the germline V gene (reference sequence). V lost 5 bases to trimming and J lost 7 bases; unmatched junction nucleotides: 2. The CDR3 extends over 14 amino acids. In DNA form, the CDR3 reads TGTGCCAGCAGCGCGGGACAGGGGAATTCACCCCTCCACTTT. As protein: CASSAGQGNSPLHF.

This clone was detected a few times. This sequence joins TRBV28 and TRBJ1-5, with D perhaps TRBD1 (6 bases). The CDR3 is made up of 15 amino acids. Germline V CDR1 and CDR2: MDHEN, SYDVKM. The V end was cut by 0 bases, the J end by 1 base, with 7 bases between. DNA of the CDR3: TGTGCCAGCAGTTTATGGGACAGAAGCAATCAGCCCCAGCATTTT. Its protein product is CASSLWDRSNQPQHF.

The chain couples TRBV9 to TRBJ1-2, with D uncertain. This CDR3 region has 12 residues. Trimming cost V 4 bases and J 9 bases, with 13 bases left between them. Germline CDR1 SGDLS, CDR2 YYNGEE. The CDR3: CASSSPPGSYTF. The CDR3 coding sequence is TGTGCCAGCAGCTCCCCTCCCGGTAGCTACACCTTC.